These T cell receptor beta chains were read from a single sample in a study of chronic HIV infection and antiretroviral therapy. A single record per CDR3 protein comes from TCRdb applying MiXCR to the 5' RACE reads. The sample carries about 38,000 distinct CDR3 sequences, roughly 8% recorded once. Source material: peripheral blood. Receptors were obtained from an adult who had HIV and had not received antiretroviral therapy, or was an uninfected healthy control (not recorded which). Each CDR3 is given with its conserved first and last residue. The D gene is left open where the match is weak. Expanded clones are given a class, and other clones once, few, many or no size at all.

11,TRBV18,-,TRBJ1-1,-,CASSPGTEAFF,TGTGCCAGCTCACCTGGCACTGAAGCTTTCTTT
14,TRBV15,-,TRBJ1-4,-,CATRGSGDSGKLFF,TGTGCCACCAGAGGGTCCGGAGATTCTGGAAAACTGTTTTTT
16,TRBV6-2/TRBV6-3,TRBD2,TRBJ2-1,few,CASSYGGLASRNEQFF,TGTGCCAGCAGTTACGGGGGACTAGCTAGCCGGAATGAGCAGTTCTTC
13,TRBV27,-,TRBJ2-7,medium-sized,CASSPTLPYEQYF,TGTGCCAGCAGTCCAACGTTGCCGTACGAGCAGTACTTC
13,TRBV2,TRBD1,TRBJ2-3,many,CASGTGGTDTQYF,TGTGCCAGCGGGACAGGGGGCACAGATACGCAGTATTTT
14,TRBV28,-,TRBJ1-5,few,CASSFLGMGRPQHF,TGTGCCAGCAGTTTTTTAGGGATGGGAAGGCCCCAGCATTTT
14,TRBV24-1,TRBD2,TRBJ2-3,-,CATQGAGGGDTQYF,TGTGCCACGCAGGGAGCGGGAGGTGGAGATACGCAGTATTTT
13,TRBV5-4,-,TRBJ1-1,few,CASSLWQNTEAFF,TGTGCCAGCAGCTTATGGCAGAACACTGAAGCTTTCTTT
10,TRBV29-1,-,TRBJ2-7,many,CSVGEDEQYF,TGCAGCGTTGGAGAAGACGAGCAGTACTTC
16,TRBV6-1,TRBD2,TRBJ2-3,many,CASSETPAGGADTQYF,TGTGCCAGCAGTGAAACCCCAGCGGGAGGCGCCGATACGCAGTATTTT
13,TRBV11-3,-,TRBJ2-7,few,CASSLGPVYEQYF,TGTGCCAGCAGCTTAGGCCCAGTCTACGAGCAGTACTTC
14,TRBV3-1,-,TRBJ2-1,many,CASSQAGLYNEQFF,TGTGCCAGCAGCCAGGCGGGACTTTACAATGAGCAGTTCTTC
14,TRBV29-1,TRBD1,TRBJ1-2,-,CSAFPGQGLYGYTF,TGCAGCGCGTTCCCGGGACAGGGATTGTATGGCTACACCTTC
16,TRBV27,TRBD1,TRBJ1-1,few,CASRHDRGHGVTEAFF,TGTGCCAGCAGACACGACAGGGGGCATGGGGTCACTGAAGCTTTCTTT
13,TRBV5-1,-,TRBJ1-1,few,CASSLASGQEAFF,TGCGCCAGCAGCTTGGCATCCGGCCAGGAAGCTTTCTTT
14,TRBV20-1,-,TRBJ1-3,few,CSARETALGNTIYF,TGCAGTGCTAGAGAAACCGCTTTGGGAAACACCATATATTTT
15,TRBV9,-,TRBJ1-4,many,CASSVEGRANEKLFF,TGTGCCAGCAGCGTAGAGGGAAGGGCTAATGAAAAACTGTTTTTT
16,TRBV28,-,TRBJ2-3,-,CASSLGDAPSTDTQYF,TGTGCCAGCAGTTTAGGGGATGCGCCTAGCACAGATACGCAGTATTTT
11,TRBV29-1,-,TRBJ1-4,many,CSVRDTEKLFF,TGCAGCGTTCGGGACACTGAAAAACTGTTTTTT
12,TRBV28,-,TRBJ1-1,few,CASSWGNTEAFF,TGTGCCAGCAGTTGGGGAAACACTGAAGCTTTCTTT
12,TRBV20-1,-,TRBJ1-5,-,CSATPQGQPQHF,TGCAGTGCTACCCCACAGGGACAGCCCCAGCATTTT
15,TRBV28,-,TRBJ1-1,few,CASSSTAWSLTEAFF,TGTGCCAGCAGTTCGACGGCCTGGTCGCTCACTGAAGCTTTCTTT
12,TRBV28,-,TRBJ1-3,few,CASSWGFDTIYF,TGTGCCAGCAGTTGGGGTTTTGACACCATATATTTT
15,TRBV2,TRBD1,TRBJ2-5,-,CATNSGTGDLETQYF,TGTGCCACCAACTCCGGGACAGGGGATTTAGAGACCCAGTACTTC
16,TRBV28,TRBD1,TRBJ2-3,-,CASRSLGQVVTDTQYF,TGTGCCAGCAGATCGCTGGGACAGGTTGTCACAGATACGCAGTATTTT
10,TRBV29-1,-,TRBJ2-1,many,CSVVGDEQFF,TGCAGCGTTGTGGGGGATGAGCAGTTCTTC
17,TRBV11-2,TRBD2,TRBJ2-3,medium-sized,CASSLTTSGRLTDTQYF,TGTGCCAGCAGCCTAACGACTAGCGGGAGGCTCACAGATACGCAGTATTTT
14,TRBV28,-,TRBJ1-1,-,CASSLSDMNTEAFF,TGTGCCAGCAGTTTATCAGATATGAACACTGAAGCTTTCTTT
16,TRBV4-2,-,TRBJ2-6,many,CASSQGASAGANVLTF,TGTGCCAGCAGCCAAGGAGCATCGGCTGGGGCCAACGTCCTGACTTTC
14,TRBV4-1,-,TRBJ1-1,-,CASSQDRKDGEAFF,TGCGCCAGCAGCCAAGATCGGAAGGACGGTGAAGCTTTCTTT
15,TRBV7-8,-,TRBJ2-3,many,CASSLRDRRTDTQYF,TGTGCCAGCAGCCTCCGGGACCGCCGCACAGATACGCAGTATTTT
11,TRBV20-1,-,TRBJ2-1,-,CRAADGDEQFF,TGCAGAGCTGCGGATGGGGACGAGCAGTTCTTC
11,TRBV2,-,TRBJ1-3,-,CASSEVNTVYF,TGTGCCAGCAGTGAGGTTAACACCGTATATTTT
16,TRBV28,TRBD2,TRBJ2-3,-,CASSFELAGITDTQYF,TGTGCCAGCAGTTTTGAGCTAGCGGGGATCACAGATACGCAGTATTTT
13,TRBV28,-,TRBJ1-1,-,CASSSLDRPEAFF,TGTGCCAGCAGTTCCCTGGACAGACCTGAAGCTTTCTTT
15,TRBV2,-,TRBJ2-3,few,CASSASTPRRDTQYF,TGTGCCAGCAGTGCGAGTACCCCAAGGAGAGATACGCAGTATTTT
14,TRBV21-1,-,TRBJ2-1,-,CASSTTSGRGEQFF,TGTGCCAGCAGCACAACTAGCGGGAGAGGCGAGCAGTTCTTC
15,TRBV20-1,-,TRBJ2-3,-,CSVVGFGISTDTQYF,TGCAGTGTCGTGGGATTCGGGATAAGCACAGATACGCAGTATTTT
14,TRBV6-1,TRBD1,TRBJ2-5,many,CASYYGQGSETQYF,TGTGCCAGCTACTACGGACAGGGCTCGGAGACCCAGTACTTC
12,TRBV11-2,-,TRBJ2-7,many,CASSLVRAEQYF,TGTGCCAGCAGCTTAGTGAGGGCCGAGCAGTACTTC
13,TRBV6-2/TRBV6-3,TRBD1,TRBJ1-1,-,CASSYTGGRSAFF,TGTGCCAGCAGTTATACAGGGGGAAGGAGTGCTTTCTTT
16,TRBV2,TRBD1,TRBJ2-7,-,CASSEATGRLLYEQYF,TGTGCCAGCAGTGAAGCGACAGGGAGACTACTCTACGAGCAGTACTTC
18,TRBV28,-,TRBJ2-6,many,CASSLGYWGPSGANVLTF,TGTGCCAGCAGTTTAGGGTATTGGGGGCCCTCTGGGGCCAACGTCCTGACTTTC
12,TRBV29-1,-,TRBJ1-2,-,CSVERGTGSYTF,TGCAGCGTTGAGAGGGGGACGGGCAGCTACACCTTC
15,TRBV6-4,TRBD1,TRBJ2-3,-,CASSGGTGGADTQYF,TGTGCCAGCAGTGGCGGGACAGGGGGCGCAGATACGCAGTATTTT
13,TRBV29-1,TRBD1,TRBJ2-7,few,CSVGQGAGHEQYF,TGCAGCGTAGGACAGGGGGCGGGCCACGAGCAGTACTTC
13,TRBV2,-,TRBJ1-3,few,CASSSGAGNTIYF,TGTGCCAGCAGCTCAGGGGCTGGAAACACCATATATTTT
15,TRBV5-1,-,TRBJ2-3,many,CASSLGVALTDTQYF,TGCGCCAGCAGCTTGGGAGTCGCGCTCACAGATACGCAGTATTTT
16,TRBV5-1,TRBD2,TRBJ2-3,many,CASRRQPGLGGDTQYF,TGCGCCAGCAGACGCCAACCGGGACTAGGGGGAGATACGCAGTATTTT
13,TRBV5-1,-,TRBJ2-2,few,CASSLDNTGELFF,TGCGCCAGCAGCTTGGACAACACCGGGGAGCTGTTTTTT
20,TRBV28,TRBD1,TRBJ2-6,few,CASSFLLRDRGRSGANVLTF,TGTGCCAGCAGTTTCTTACTCCGGGACAGGGGACGCTCTGGGGCCAACGTCCTGACTTTC
15,TRBV28,-,TRBJ1-5,few,CASSFRPGVNQPQHF,TGTGCCAGCAGTTTTCGGCCAGGCGTTAATCAGCCCCAGCATTTT
12,TRBV29-1,-,TRBJ1-1,-,CSVVYQNTETFF,TGCAGCGTTGTTTACCAGAACACTGAAACTTTCTTT
12,TRBV20-1,-,TRBJ1-2,many,CSARKGGYGYTF,TGCAGTGCTAGAAAGGGGGGATATGGCTACACCTTC
13,TRBV6-4,-,TRBJ2-3,many,CASSGGSTDTQYF,TGTGCCAGCAGTGGCGGGAGCACAGATACGCAGTATTTT
13,TRBV28,-,TRBJ2-7,few,CASSSFDSYEQYF,TGTGCCAGCAGTTCCTTTGACAGCTACGAGCAGTACTTC
12,TRBV2,-,TRBJ1-3,-,CASSVVGNTIYF,TGTGCCAGCAGTGTCGTTGGAAACACCATATATTTT
14,TRBV5-1,-,TRBJ2-3,few,CASSLNGITDTQYF,TGCGCCAGCAGCTTGAATGGTATCACAGATACGCAGTATTTT